This is a list of T cell receptor beta chains from one sample in a study of chemoradiotherapy in HPV16-positive cancers. Some clones are missing from TCRdb's copy, which holds only in-frame ones; the method was immunoSEQ multiplex PCR. The profile covers 3,000 to 4,000 clones, with around 73% appearing a single time and around 10% taken by the ten largest. This material consisted of tumor tissue, taken from a patient who underwent chemoradiotherapy. These receptors all come from a human donor with HPV-associated anogenital cancer. Both conserved end residues are part of each CDR3. The order of the fields is V gene, D gene, clone size, J gene, CDR3 protein, CDR3 DNA. The D gene is left open where the match is weak. Rows may omit the clone size; those that give it use once, few, many or a size class.

V gene: TRBV11-2
D gene: .
clone size: .
J gene: TRBJ1-6
CDR3 protein: CASSSGGSPLHF
CDR3 DNA: TGTGCCAGCAGCTCGGGAGGTTCACCCCTCCACTTT

V gene: TRBV2
D gene: .
clone size: .
J gene: TRBJ2-2
CDR3 protein: CASTMGLSGNTGELFF
CDR3 DNA: TGTGCCAGCACAATGGGGCTCAGCGGAAACACCGGGGAGCTGTTTTTT

V gene: TRBV21-1
D gene: .
clone size: .
J gene: TRBJ2-5
CDR3 protein: CASSKVACDRLKETQYF
CDR3 DNA: TGTGCCAGCAGCAAAGTCGCTTGCGACCGCTTGAAAGAGACCCAGTACTTC

V gene: TRBV6-5
D gene: .
clone size: .
J gene: TRBJ1-1
CDR3 protein: CASSYSFAQGEAFF
CDR3 DNA: TGTGCCAGCAGTTACTCGTTCGCGCAGGGAGAAGCTTTCTTT

V gene: TRBV7-9
D gene: TRBD1
clone size: .
J gene: TRBJ1-1
CDR3 protein: CASSQQGQARNTEAFF
CDR3 DNA: TGTGCCAGCAGCCAACAGGGACAGGCGCGAAACACTGAAGCTTTCTTT

V gene: TRBV28
D gene: TRBD1
clone size: .
J gene: TRBJ1-1
CDR3 protein: CASSFGTGGTEAFF
CDR3 DNA: TGTGCCAGCAGTTTCGGGACAGGGGGAACTGAAGCTTTCTTT

V gene: TRBV9
D gene: .
clone size: once
J gene: TRBJ2-7
CDR3 protein: CASSPRGSGPYEQYF
CDR3 DNA: TGTGCCAGCAGCCCCCGGGGTAGCGGACCCTACGAGCAGTACTTC

V gene: TRBV6-5
D gene: .
clone size: .
J gene: TRBJ1-4
CDR3 protein: CASSYAFPGVWEKLFF
CDR3 DNA: TGTGCCAGCAGTTATGCTTTTCCAGGGGTTTGGGAAAAACTGTTTTTT

V gene: TRBV2
D gene: .
clone size: few
J gene: TRBJ2-7
CDR3 protein: CASGGHLSYEQYF
CDR3 DNA: TGTGCCAGCGGGGGACACCTCTCCTACGAGCAGTACTTC

V gene: TRBV2
D gene: .
clone size: .
J gene: TRBJ1-6
CDR3 protein: CASSARGRDSPLHF
CDR3 DNA: TGTGCCAGCAGCGCGCGGGGGCGGGATTCACCCCTCCACTTT

V gene: TRBV11-3
D gene: .
clone size: .
J gene: TRBJ2-1
CDR3 protein: CASSLVQRAGEQFF
CDR3 DNA: TGTGCCAGCAGCTTAGTTCAGCGGGCGGGTGAGCAGTTCTTC

V gene: TRBV2
D gene: .
clone size: .
J gene: TRBJ1-1
CDR3 protein: CASSERRMFSEAFF
CDR3 DNA: TGTGCCAGCAGTGAGAGGCGGATGTTTTCTGAAGCTTTCTTT

V gene: TRBV9
D gene: .
clone size: .
J gene: TRBJ1-6
CDR3 protein: CASSLMESAPLHF
CDR3 DNA: TGTGCCAGCAGCCTCATGGAAAGCGCACCCCTCCACTTT

V gene: TRBV2
D gene: TRBD2
clone size: once
J gene: TRBJ2-1
CDR3 protein: CASSDLTSGGQSSYNEQFF
CDR3 DNA: TGTGCCAGCAGTGATCTGACTAGCGGGGGGCAGAGCTCCTACAATGAGCAGTTCTTC

V gene: TRBV18
D gene: TRBD1
clone size: once
J gene: TRBJ2-7
CDR3 protein: CASSPGQGGSYEQYF
CDR3 DNA: TGTGCCAGCTCACCGGGACAGGGGGGGTCCTACGAGCAGTACTTC

V gene: TRBV15
D gene: .
clone size: .
J gene: TRBJ1-5
CDR3 protein: CATSRDTTRGGQPQHF
CDR3 DNA: TGTGCCACCAGCAGAGATACAACGCGGGGTGGGCAGCCCCAGCATTTT

V gene: TRBV11-2
D gene: TRBD2
clone size: .
J gene: TRBJ2-3
CDR3 protein: CASRLAGAQGADTQYF
CDR3 DNA: TGTGCCAGCCGACTAGCGGGGGCCCAAGGGGCAGATACGCAGTATTTT

V gene: TRBV9
D gene: .
clone size: .
J gene: TRBJ2-3
CDR3 protein: CASSPWGFRDTQYF
CDR3 DNA: TGTGCCAGTAGCCCGTGGGGGTTTCGAGATACGCAGTATTTT

V gene: TRBV27
D gene: TRBD1
clone size: .
J gene: TRBJ1-2
CDR3 protein: CASSITGTGSYGYTF
CDR3 DNA: TGTGCCAGCAGTATAACCGGGACAGGGTCTTATGGCTACACCTTC

V gene: TRBV25-1
D gene: .
clone size: .
J gene: TRBJ1-6
CDR3 protein: CASSVRQNYNSPLHF
CDR3 DNA: TGTGCCAGCAGTGTCCGACAGAATTATAATTCACCCCTCCACTTT

V gene: TRBV18
D gene: TRBD1
clone size: .
J gene: TRBJ2-3
CDR3 protein: CASSQDRDATDTQYF
CDR3 DNA: TGTGCCAGCTCACAGGACAGGGATGCCACAGATACGCAGTATTTT

V gene: TRBV5-1
D gene: TRBD1
clone size: large
J gene: TRBJ1-1
CDR3 protein: CASSFGTALEAFF
CDR3 DNA: TGCGCCAGCAGCTTCGGGACAGCCCTCGAAGCTTTCTTT

V gene: TRBV30
D gene: TRBD1
clone size: .
J gene: TRBJ1-1
CDR3 protein: CAWSRRTGRGAFF
CDR3 DNA: TGTGCCTGGAGTCGACGGACAGGGCGAGGAGCTTTCTTT

V gene: TRBV4-2
D gene: .
clone size: .
J gene: TRBJ1-2
CDR3 protein: CASSQGSWRREYGYTF
CDR3 DNA: TGTGCCAGCAGCCAAGGCTCTTGGAGGAGAGAATATGGCTACACCTTC

V gene: TRBV19
D gene: TRBD2
clone size: .
J gene: TRBJ2-2
CDR3 protein: CASSMAGTSGFRGAGELFF
CDR3 DNA: TGTGCCAGTAGTATGGCCGGGACTAGCGGGTTCCGGGGAGCCGGGGAGCTGTTTTTT

V gene: TRBV13
D gene: .
clone size: .
J gene: TRBJ2-3
CDR3 protein: CASSYWARTDTQYF
CDR3 DNA: TGTGCCAGCAGCTACTGGGCGCGAACGGATACGCAGTATTTT

V gene: TRBV30
D gene: .
clone size: .
J gene: TRBJ1-3
CDR3 protein: CAWRISPGNTIYF
CDR3 DNA: TGTGCCTGGAGGATTAGCCCCGGAAACACCATATATTTT

V gene: TRBV11-1
D gene: TRBD1
clone size: .
J gene: TRBJ1-1
CDR3 protein: CASSFRPTGLNTEAFF
CDR3 DNA: TGTGCCAGCAGCTTTCGTCCGACAGGGTTGAACACTGAAGCTTTCTTT

V gene: TRBV7-3
D gene: .
clone size: .
J gene: TRBJ2-2
CDR3 protein: CASAMDGTFNTGELFF
CDR3 DNA: TGTGCCAGCGCAATGGACGGAACCTTTAACACCGGGGAGCTGTTTTTT

V gene: TRBV4-2
D gene: TRBD2
clone size: .
J gene: TRBJ2-5
CDR3 protein: CASSQGTSGKQETQYF
CDR3 DNA: TGTGCCAGCAGCCAGGGAACTAGCGGTAAACAAGAGACCCAGTACTTC

V gene: TRBV6-1
D gene: .
clone size: .
J gene: TRBJ2-7
CDR3 protein: CASLGRSSYEQYF
CDR3 DNA: TGTGCCAGCCTAGGGCGGAGCTCCTACGAGCAGTACTTC

V gene: TRBV6-1
D gene: TRBD2
clone size: .
J gene: TRBJ2-7
CDR3 protein: CASTSGSTSYEQYF
CDR3 DNA: TGTGCCAGCACTAGCGGGAGTACCTCCTACGAGCAGTACTTC

V gene: TRBV30
D gene: TRBD1
clone size: .
J gene: TRBJ1-1
CDR3 protein: CAWWGQMNTEAFF
CDR3 DNA: TGTGCCTGGTGGGGACAGATGAACACTGAAGCTTTCTTT

V gene: TRBV6-1
D gene: .
clone size: .
J gene: TRBJ1-1
CDR3 protein: CASGRSEVEAFF
CDR3 DNA: TGTGCCAGCGGAAGATCAGAGGTTGAAGCTTTCTTT

V gene: TRBV6-5
D gene: .
clone size: .
J gene: TRBJ1-2
CDR3 protein: CASRPGPMNYGYTF
CDR3 DNA: TGTGCCAGCAGACCGGGACCGATGAACTATGGCTACACCTTC

V gene: TRBV5-1
D gene: .
clone size: .
J gene: TRBJ1-1
CDR3 protein: CASSLDGGRRGTEAFF
CDR3 DNA: TGCGCCAGCAGCTTGGATGGGGGGCGAAGGGGAACTGAAGCTTTCTTT

V gene: TRBV5-1
D gene: .
clone size: .
J gene: TRBJ2-2
CDR3 protein: CASSTATNTGELFF
CDR3 DNA: TGCGCCAGCAGTACCGCAACGAACACCGGGGAGCTGTTTTTT

V gene: TRBV5-1
D gene: TRBD1
clone size: .
J gene: TRBJ1-2
CDR3 protein: CASSSGQGAGGYTF
CDR3 DNA: TGCGCCAGCAGCTCCGGACAGGGGGCCGGTGGCTACACCTTC

V gene: TRBV12-5
D gene: .
clone size: .
J gene: TRBJ2-1
CDR3 protein: CASGPGTSYNEQFF
CDR3 DNA: TGTGCTAGTGGTCCAGGGACTTCCTACAATGAGCAGTTCTTC

V gene: TRBV19
D gene: .
clone size: .
J gene: TRBJ1-2
CDR3 protein: CASSISQMDNSGYTF
CDR3 DNA: TGTGCCAGTAGTATCTCTCAGATGGACAATAGTGGCTACACCTTC

V gene: TRBV7-9
D gene: .
clone size: .
J gene: TRBJ2-1
CDR3 protein: CASSSNSYNEQFF
CDR3 DNA: TGTGCCAGCAGCTCCAACTCCTACAATGAGCAGTTCTTC

V gene: TRBV29-1
D gene: .
clone size: .
J gene: TRBJ1-2
CDR3 protein: CSVEGTDEFYGYTF
CDR3 DNA: TGCAGCGTTGAGGGGACCGATGAATTCTATGGCTACACCTTC

V gene: TRBV7-8
D gene: TRBD2
clone size: .
J gene: TRBJ2-7
CDR3 protein: CASSLARPGLAGVGEQYF
CDR3 DNA: TGTGCCAGCAGCTTAGCCCGACCAGGACTAGCGGGAGTCGGAGAGCAGTACTTC

V gene: TRBV2
D gene: TRBD2
clone size: .
J gene: TRBJ2-1
CDR3 protein: CASSGLADNEQFF
CDR3 DNA: TGTGCCAGCAGTGGCCTAGCGGACAATGAGCAGTTCTTC

V gene: TRBV27
D gene: .
clone size: .
J gene: TRBJ2-2
CDR3 protein: CASSFDTGELFF
CDR3 DNA: TGTGCCAGCAGTTTCGACACCGGGGAGCTGTTTTTT

V gene: TRBV28
D gene: TRBD1
clone size: .
J gene: TRBJ1-2
CDR3 protein: CASSLAGQLKNYGYTF
CDR3 DNA: TGTGCCAGCAGCCTAGCGGGACAGCTCAAGAACTATGGCTACACCTTC

V gene: TRBV7-3
D gene: .
clone size: .
J gene: TRBJ2-1
CDR3 protein: CASSPSLGVHEQFF
CDR3 DNA: TGTGCCAGCAGTCCAAGTCTGGGCGTGCATGAGCAGTTCTTC

V gene: TRBV11-1
D gene: TRBD2
clone size: .
J gene: TRBJ2-5
CDR3 protein: CASSAGTSGSPGGRETQYF
CDR3 DNA: TGTGCCAGCAGCGCGGGGACTAGCGGGAGCCCCGGGGGTCGGGAGACCCAGTACTTC

V gene: TRBV29-1
D gene: TRBD2
clone size: .
J gene: TRBJ2-7
CDR3 protein: CSVSPLLPGQTSGKLYEQYF
CDR3 DNA: TGCAGCGTTTCCCCTCTCCTTCCGGGACAGACTAGCGGTAAGCTGTACGAGCAGTACTTC

V gene: TRBV7-9
D gene: .
clone size: .
J gene: TRBJ1-1
CDR3 protein: CASSLGRENTEAFF
CDR3 DNA: TGTGCCAGCAGCTTAGGCAGAGAAAACACTGAAGCTTTCTTT

V gene: TRBV30
D gene: .
clone size: .
J gene: TRBJ2-6
CDR3 protein: CAWSVSPSGANVLTF
CDR3 DNA: TGTGCCTGGAGTGTCAGTCCCTCTGGGGCCAACGTCCTGACTTTC

V gene: TRBV5-6
D gene: .
clone size: .
J gene: TRBJ1-1
CDR3 protein: CASSLPRGRINTEAFF
CDR3 DNA: TGTGCCAGCAGCTTGCCCAGGGGCCGGATTAACACTGAAGCTTTCTTT

V gene: TRBV11-3
D gene: .
clone size: once
J gene: TRBJ2-7
CDR3 protein: CASSLFGLAYEQYF
CDR3 DNA: TGTGCCAGCAGCTTATTTGGCCTTGCCTACGAGCAGTACTTC

V gene: TRBV27
D gene: TRBD2
clone size: .
J gene: TRBJ2-7
CDR3 protein: CASSLFPSGYEQYF
CDR3 DNA: TGTGCCAGCAGTTTATTCCCTAGCGGCTACGAGCAGTACTTC